This TCR beta chain was found in a study of breast tumors, draining lymph nodes, adjacent tissues. Breast cancer patients provided tissue from their axillary draining lymph nodes. In this sample, this clonotype turned up many times. Its antigen is unknown. V shed 0 bases, J shed 0 bases, and the junction held 2 bases outside the gene matches. This CDR3 has 15 amino acids. From germline, CDR1 is SGHRS and CDR2 YFSETQ. TCRdb passed the multiplex PCR reads through MiXCR, listing each CDR3 protein once. The sample has about 94,000 distinct CDR3 sequences, over 25% seen once. Broader study findings: Data fit most tumor T cells coming from lymph node, expanding in tumor. Luminal-like breast cancer showed significantly higher tumor–nontumor repertoire similarity than basal-like. Compared with lymph nodes, tumors were less diverse; compared with nontumor tissue, more. That most tumor T cells come from lymph nodes remained unproven.

The clonotype comes from a female donor with breast cancer. Some clones in this sample may be carry-over from other donors' samples. The chain is built from TRBV5-1 and TRBJ2-5, with 7 bases matching TRBD2. Material: axillary lymph node tissue. CDR3 bases: TGCGCCAGCAGCTTGGGGCTAGCGGACCAAGAGACCCAGTACTTC. Residues: CASSLGLADQETQYF. The complete variable domain, with remaining parts taken from reference TRBV5-1 and TRBJ2-5, reads KAGVTQTPRYLIKTRGQQVTLSCSPISGHRSVSWYQQTPGQGLQFLFEYFSETQRNKGNFPGRFSGRQFSNSRSEMNVSTLELGDSALYLCASSLGLADQETQYFGPGTRLLVL.